Given below is one TCR beta chain in context. These data are taken from a study of blood T cell repertoires in COVID-19. Study-wide context: Spain, Italy and the United States supplied samples that represented acute and convalescent COVID-19. The cDNA or gDNA used as material had been derived from T cells, B-cell-depleted T cells, or PBMCs.

As processed by the authors: Cell counts per sample came from amplifying reference gene primers. The method was immunoSEQ multiplex PCR; TCRdb's version includes in-frame clones alone and lacks a portion of them. V, J and clone size derive from that table, while D and trimming were established from the DNA sequence. Of around 100,000 clones listed, roughly nine tenths are singletons. Germline V gene lookup returns CDR1 KGHSH and CDR2 LQKENI. Trimming cost V 2 bases and J 3 bases, with 8 bases left between them. There are 14 residues in the CDR3. This sequence was found in a man aged 45-65 years with active COVID-19. Material for sequencing was peripheral blood. The chain combines TRBV18 with TRBJ1-5, with a weak D call TRBD1 (5 bases). The CDR3 DNA is TGTGCCAGCTCACCAGGGGCCACCAATCAGCCCCAGCATTTT. It is translated as CASSPGATNQPQHF.